This entry describes one T cell receptor (beta chain). This entry is derived from a study of blood T cell repertoires in COVID-19. In the study overall: Collection of acute and convalescent COVID-19 samples took place in the United States, Italy and Spain.

The V gene's germline CDR1 is LNHDA and CDR2 SQIVND (reference sequence). This CDR3 spans 17 amino acids. The V segment lost 5 bases and the J segment 6 bases; nucleotides outside the gene matches: 9. Under the authors' procedure: Amplification with reference gene primers provided the estimates of nucleated cell counts. Method: immunoSEQ multiplex PCR; TCRdb's copy keeps in-frame clones and lacks some. The D gene and trimming were derived from the DNA, and the V and J assignments and clone size from that table. This sample carries roughly 68,000 clones, around 78% of them seen once, and the ten largest clones take 15% to 20%.

The TCR was taken from an elderly woman with acute or convalescent COVID-19. This chain joins TRBV19 and TRBJ2-1; 14 positions match TRBD2. Sequencing was done on a sample of peripheral blood. The CDR3 DNA reads TGTGCCAGTAGTCACGGGACTAGCGGGAGTGTGGGCAATGAGCAGTTCTTC. Its translation: CASSHGTSGSVGNEQFF.